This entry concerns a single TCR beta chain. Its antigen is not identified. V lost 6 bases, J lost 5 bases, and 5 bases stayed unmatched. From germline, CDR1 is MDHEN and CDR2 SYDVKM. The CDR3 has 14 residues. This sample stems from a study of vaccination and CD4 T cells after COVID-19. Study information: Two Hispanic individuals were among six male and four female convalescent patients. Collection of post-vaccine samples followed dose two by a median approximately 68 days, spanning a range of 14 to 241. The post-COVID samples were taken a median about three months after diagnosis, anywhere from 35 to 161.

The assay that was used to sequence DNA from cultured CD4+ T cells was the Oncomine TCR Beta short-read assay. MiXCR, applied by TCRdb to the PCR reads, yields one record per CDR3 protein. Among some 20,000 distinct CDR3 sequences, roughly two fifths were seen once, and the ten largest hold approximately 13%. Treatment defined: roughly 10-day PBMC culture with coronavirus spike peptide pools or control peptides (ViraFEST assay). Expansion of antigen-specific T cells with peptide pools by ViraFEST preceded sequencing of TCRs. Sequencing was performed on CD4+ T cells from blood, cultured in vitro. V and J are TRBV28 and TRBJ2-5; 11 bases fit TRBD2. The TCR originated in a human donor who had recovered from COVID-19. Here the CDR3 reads CASRPGTSGETQYF. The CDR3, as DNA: TGTGCCAGCAGACCAGGGACTAGCGGCGAGACCCAGTACTTC.